Reported below is one TCR beta chain. Per the original data handling: Nucleated cell counts were estimated from reference gene primer amplification. TCRdb's copy holds only in-frame clones and misses some; the assay was immunoSEQ multiplex PCR. From that table come the V and J calls and clone size; the DNA was used to work out D and trimming. The table lists around 120,000 clones, roughly 89% of them singletons. CDR1 SGHAT and CDR2 FQDESV come from the germline V gene (reference sequence). V shed 3 bases and J 7 bases; nucleotides not matched to a gene: 10. The CDR3 contains 16 residues. The source of the sample is a study of blood T cell repertoires in COVID-19. Study context: Samples taken during acute and convalescent COVID-19 were collected in the United States, Italy and Spain. PBMCs, B-cell-depleted T cells, or T cells provided the cDNA or gDNA that made up the material.

The origin of this receptor is a woman aged 55-70 years with COVID-19, enrolled during active disease. Sequencing was performed on peripheral blood. This chain connects TRBV11-1 to TRBJ2-1; 9 bases agree with TRBD1. This CDR3 reads CASSFWRGQGRNEQFF. As DNA, the CDR3 is TGTGCCAGCAGCTTCTGGCGGGGACAGGGAAGGAATGAGCAGTTCTTC.